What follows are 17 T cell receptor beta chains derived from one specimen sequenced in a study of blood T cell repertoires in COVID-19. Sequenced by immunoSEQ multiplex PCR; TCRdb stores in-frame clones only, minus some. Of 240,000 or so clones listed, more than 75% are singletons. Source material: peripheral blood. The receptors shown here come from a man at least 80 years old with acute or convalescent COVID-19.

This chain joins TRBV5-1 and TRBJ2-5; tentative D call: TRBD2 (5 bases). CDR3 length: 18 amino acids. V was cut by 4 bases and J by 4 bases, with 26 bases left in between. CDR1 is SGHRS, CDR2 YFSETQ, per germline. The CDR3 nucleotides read TGCGCCAGCAGCCTACAAAATACTCGGGCGGGCTTAGGAGAGACCCAGTACTTC. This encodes CASSLQNTRAGLGETQYF.

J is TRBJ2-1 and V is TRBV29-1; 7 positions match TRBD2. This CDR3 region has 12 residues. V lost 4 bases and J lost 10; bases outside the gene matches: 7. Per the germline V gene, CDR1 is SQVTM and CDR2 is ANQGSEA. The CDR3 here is CSVVGGGFEQFF. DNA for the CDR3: TGCAGCGTTGTCGGCGGGGGATTCGAGCAGTTCTTC.

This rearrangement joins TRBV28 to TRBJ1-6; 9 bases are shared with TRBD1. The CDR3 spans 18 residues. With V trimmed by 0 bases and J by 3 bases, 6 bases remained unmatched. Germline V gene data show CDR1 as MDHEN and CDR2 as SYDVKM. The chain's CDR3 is CASSLWGGQGLYNSPLHF. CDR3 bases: TGTGCCAGCAGTTTATGGGGGGGACAGGGCCTCTATAATTCACCCCTCCACTTT.

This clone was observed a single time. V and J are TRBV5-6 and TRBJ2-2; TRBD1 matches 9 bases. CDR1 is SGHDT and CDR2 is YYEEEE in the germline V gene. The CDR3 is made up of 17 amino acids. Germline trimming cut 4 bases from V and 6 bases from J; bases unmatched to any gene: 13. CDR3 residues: CASSPLLGTGQSGELFF. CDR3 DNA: TGTGCCAGCAGCCCCCTCCTCGGGACAGGGCAATCCGGGGAGCTGTTTTTT.

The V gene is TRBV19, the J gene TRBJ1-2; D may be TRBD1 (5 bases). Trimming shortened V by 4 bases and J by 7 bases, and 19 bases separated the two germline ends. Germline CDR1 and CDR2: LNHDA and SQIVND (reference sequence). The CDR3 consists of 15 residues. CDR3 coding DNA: TGTGCCAGTAGTACGGGGGACCGGGTACAAGGTGGCTACACCTTC. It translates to CASSTGDRVQGGYTF.

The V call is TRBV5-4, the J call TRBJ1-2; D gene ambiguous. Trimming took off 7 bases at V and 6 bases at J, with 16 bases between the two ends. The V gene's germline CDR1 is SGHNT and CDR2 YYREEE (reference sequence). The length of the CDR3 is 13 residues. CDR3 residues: CASSSTERNGYTF. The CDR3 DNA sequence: TGTGCCAGCTCCTCAACGGAGCGCAATGGCTACACCTTC.

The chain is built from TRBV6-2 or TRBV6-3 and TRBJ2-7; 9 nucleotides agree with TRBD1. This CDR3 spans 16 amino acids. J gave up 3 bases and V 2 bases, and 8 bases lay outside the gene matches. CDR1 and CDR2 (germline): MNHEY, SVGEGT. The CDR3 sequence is CASSYGGTGSIYEQYF. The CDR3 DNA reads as TGTGCCAGCAGTTACGGAGGGACAGGGTCAATCTACGAGCAGTACTTC.

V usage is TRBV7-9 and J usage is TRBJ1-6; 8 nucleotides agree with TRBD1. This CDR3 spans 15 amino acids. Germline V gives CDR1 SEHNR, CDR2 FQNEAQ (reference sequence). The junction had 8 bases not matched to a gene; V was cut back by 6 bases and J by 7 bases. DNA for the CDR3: TGTGCCAGCAGACCCCGACAGGGGTTGAATTCACCCCTCCACTTT. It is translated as CASRPRQGLNSPLHF.

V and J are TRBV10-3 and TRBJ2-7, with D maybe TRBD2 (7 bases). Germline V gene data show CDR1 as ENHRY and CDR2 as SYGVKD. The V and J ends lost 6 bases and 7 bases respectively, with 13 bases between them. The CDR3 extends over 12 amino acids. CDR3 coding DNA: TGTGCCATCAGCCGGGGGGCGCAGGAGCAGTACTTC. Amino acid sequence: CAISRGAQEQYF.

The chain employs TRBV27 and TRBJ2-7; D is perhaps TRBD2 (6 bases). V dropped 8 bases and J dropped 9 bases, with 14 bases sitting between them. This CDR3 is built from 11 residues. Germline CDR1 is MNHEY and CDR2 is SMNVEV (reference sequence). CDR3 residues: CASRREEAQYF. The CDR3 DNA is TGTGCCAGCCGCAGGGAGGAGGCGCAGTACTTC.

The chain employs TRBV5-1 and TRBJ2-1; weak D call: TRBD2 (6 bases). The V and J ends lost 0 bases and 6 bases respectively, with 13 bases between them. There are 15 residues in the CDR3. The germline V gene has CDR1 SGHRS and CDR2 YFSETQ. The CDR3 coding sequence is TGCGCCAGCAGCTTGGCCGGGACTCGGAGCAATGAGCAGTTCTTC. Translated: CASSLAGTRSNEQFF.

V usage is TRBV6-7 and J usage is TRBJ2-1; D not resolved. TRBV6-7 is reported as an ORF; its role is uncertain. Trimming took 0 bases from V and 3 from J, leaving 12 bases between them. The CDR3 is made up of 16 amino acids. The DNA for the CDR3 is TGTGCCAGCAGTTACTCTACGGTTCCGGGCTACAATGAGCAGTTCTTC. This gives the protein CASSYSTVPGYNEQFF.

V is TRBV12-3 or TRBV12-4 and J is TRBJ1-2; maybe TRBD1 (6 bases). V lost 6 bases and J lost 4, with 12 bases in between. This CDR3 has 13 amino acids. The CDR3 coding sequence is TGTGCCAGCAGCACCGGGACACTCTATGGCTACACCTTC. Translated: CASSTGTLYGYTF.

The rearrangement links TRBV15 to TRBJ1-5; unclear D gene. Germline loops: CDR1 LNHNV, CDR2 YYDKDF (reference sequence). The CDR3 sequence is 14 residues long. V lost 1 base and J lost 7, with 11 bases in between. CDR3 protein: CATSRVENRQPQHF. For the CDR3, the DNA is TGTGCCACCAGCAGAGTGGAGAATCGACAGCCCCAGCATTTT.

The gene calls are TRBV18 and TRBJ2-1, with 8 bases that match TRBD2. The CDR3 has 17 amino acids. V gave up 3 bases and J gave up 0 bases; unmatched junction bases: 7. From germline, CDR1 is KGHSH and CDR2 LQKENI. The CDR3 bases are TGTGCCAGCTCACCGGATAGAGGGACTAGCTCCTACAATGAGCAGTTCTTC. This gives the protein CASSPDRGTSSYNEQFF.

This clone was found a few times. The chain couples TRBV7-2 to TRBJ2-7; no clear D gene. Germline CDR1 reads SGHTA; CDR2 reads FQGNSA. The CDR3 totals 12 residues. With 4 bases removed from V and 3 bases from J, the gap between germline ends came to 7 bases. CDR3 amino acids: CASSYQNYEQYF. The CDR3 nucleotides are TGTGCCAGCAGCTACCAGAACTACGAGCAGTACTTC.

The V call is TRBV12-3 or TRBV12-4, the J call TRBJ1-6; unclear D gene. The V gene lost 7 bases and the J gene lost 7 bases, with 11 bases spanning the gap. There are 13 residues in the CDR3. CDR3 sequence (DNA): TGTGCCAGCAAAGACACGGGAAATTCACCCCTCCACTTT. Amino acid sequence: CASKDTGNSPLHF.